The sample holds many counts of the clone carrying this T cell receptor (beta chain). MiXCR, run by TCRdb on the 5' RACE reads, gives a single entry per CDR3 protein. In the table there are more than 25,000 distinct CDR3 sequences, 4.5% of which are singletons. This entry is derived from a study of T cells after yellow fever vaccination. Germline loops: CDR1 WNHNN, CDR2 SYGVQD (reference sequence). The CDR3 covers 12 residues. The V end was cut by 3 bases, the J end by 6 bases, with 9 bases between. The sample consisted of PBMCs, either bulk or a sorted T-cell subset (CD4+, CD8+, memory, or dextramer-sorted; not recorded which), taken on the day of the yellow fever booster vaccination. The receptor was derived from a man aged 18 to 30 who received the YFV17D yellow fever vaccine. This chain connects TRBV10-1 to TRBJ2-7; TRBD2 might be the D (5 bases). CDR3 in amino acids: CASSEVRGEQYF. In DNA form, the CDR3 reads TGCGCCAGCAGTGAAGTCCGGGGCGAGCAGTACTTC.